This T cell receptor (beta chain) was obtained from a study of Graves' ophthalmopathy and Graves' hyperthyroidism. General study points: An approximately 80% specificity and 85% to 90% sensitivity were achieved by a 13-signature model that separated ophthalmopathy from stable hyperthyroidism.

Amplification of TCR beta CDR3 regions used RNA transcripts. RT-PCR in the first round used HTBI primers; a second-round multiplex PCR followed. TCRdb itself ran the multiplex PCR reads through MiXCR, one entry per CDR3 protein. This sample yields some 360,000 distinct CDR3 sequences, of which roughly 15% are seen a single time; 2.4% belongs to the top ten. Pregnancy or lactation, uncontrolled infections and other autoimmune diseases were grounds for excluding patients. From fresh peripheral blood, around 11 ml in volume, the PBMCs were obtained. In this sample, this clonotype turned up many times. Its target is unknown. CDR1 and CDR2 (germline): MDHEN, SYDVKM. The junction had 9 bases not matched to a gene; V was cut back by 2 bases and J by 5 bases. The CDR3 consists of 16 residues.

The V gene is TRBV28, the J gene TRBJ2-7, with TRBD2 matching 10 bases. This TCR derives from an adult woman with stable Graves' hyperthyroidism. Sequencing was performed on peripheral blood. This chain's CDR3 is CASSLPSSGSSHEQYF. The CDR3 DNA is TGTGCCAGCAGTTTACCTTCTAGCGGGAGTTCCCACGAGCAGTACTTC.